This T cell receptor (beta chain) stems from a study of blood T cell repertoires in COVID-19. For the study at large: The United States, Italy and Spain were the sources of the acute and convalescent COVID-19 samples.

Participants were aged about 18 to 100 years, lived in roughly 25 US areas, and enrolled virtually. Researchers sorted participants into cohorts using their self-reported clinical history. Germline CDR1 is MNHEY and CDR2 is SVGAGI. The V gene lost 0 bases and the J gene lost 9 bases, with 15 bases spanning the gap. This CDR3 has 15 amino acids. Authors' analysis steps: Scientists estimated how many nucleated cells there were by amplifying reference gene primers. Assay used: immunoSEQ multiplex PCR; TCRdb lists only in-frame clones, some missing. V and J calls and clone size follow that table, whereas D and trimming were derived from the DNA. The data contain some 380,000 clones, approximately 89% of them singletons.

The clonotype originates from a man younger than 45 who had recovered from COVID-19. What was sequenced was PBMCs or T cells enriched from blood (not recorded which). The chain links TRBV6-5 to TRBJ2-1, with D unresolved. The CDR3 sequence is CASSYSPFVPSEQFF. The DNA for the CDR3 is TGTGCCAGCAGTTACTCCCCGTTTGTCCCTAGTGAGCAGTTCTTC.